The present T cell receptor beta chain was sequenced within a study of cytomegalovirus exposure and HLA in healthy donors. The PCR employed 60 Vbeta primers together with 13 Jbeta primers. Measured with immunoSEQ multiplex PCR; TCRdb has only the in-frame clones, and not every one. The data contain approximately 79,000 clones, around 76% of them seen just once; the ten biggest clones take up around 6%. This clone was seen only a few times. Its antigen is still unknown. The study's findings and limits: Reportedly, diagnosis of cytomegalovirus status by the classifier showed high specificity and sensitivity. Sequences of the TCR beta chain were said to predict the HLA-A and HLA-B alleles of most subjects accurately. About 87% or about 30% of the time was how often most TCR beta V segments were productive, according to an earlier analysis. The study had only CMV serostatus as immune exposure information.

Specimen: PBMCs. The receptor was derived from a male donor in good health and CMV-seropositive.

The CDR3 reads CASTPLGGTALHF. The CDR3 DNA follows: TGTGCCAGCACCCCCTTGGGGGGGACGGCCCTCCACTTT. This rearrangement joins TRBV7-2 to TRBJ1-6, with D perhaps TRBD1 (5 bases). Germline loops: CDR1 SGHTA, CDR2 FQGNSA. Deletions cut 7 bases from V and 14 bases from J, with 18 bases between. The CDR3 loop spans 13 amino acids.